The 30 T cell receptor beta chains listed next were all sequenced from one sample in a study of blood T cell repertoires in COVID-19. Some clones are missing from TCRdb's copy, which holds only in-frame ones; the method was immunoSEQ multiplex PCR. Among around 300,000 clones listed, around 82% were seen once. The specimen was peripheral blood. Receptors were obtained from a woman aged 45-65 years who had recovered from COVID-19.

The genes are TRBV5-1 and TRBJ2-6; tentative D call: TRBD1 (5 bases). V was pared by 3 bases and J by 2 bases, with 12 bases between. The CDR3 totals 16 residues. Germline-derived CDR1 and CDR2 are SGHRS and YFSETQ. CDR3 amino acids: CASSSEGVTGANVLTF. DNA of the CDR3: TGCGCCAGCAGCTCGGAAGGGGTCACTGGGGCCAACGTCCTGACTTTC.

The chain recombines TRBV10-3 with TRBJ1-2; the match to TRBD1 covers 7 bases. The germline V gene encodes CDR1 ENHRY and CDR2 SYGVKD. The junction had 5 bases not matched to a gene; V was cut back by 8 bases and J by 5 bases. CDR3 size: 12 residues. DNA of the CDR3: TGTGCCATCGGAGGGGGCGCTTATGGCTACACCTTC. Protein sequence: CAIGGGAYGYTF.

The rearrangement joins TRBV19 to TRBJ2-3; TRBD2 matches 12 bases. The CDR3 is 15 residues long. V lost 5 bases, J lost 5 bases, and 5 bases stayed unmatched. Germline lookup yields CDR1 LNHDA and CDR2 SQIVND (reference sequence). As DNA, the CDR3 is TGTGCCAGTAGTCTAGCGGGAGGGCTACGAGATACGCAGTATTTT. The encoded protein is CASSLAGGLRDTQYF.

The CDR3, as DNA: TGTGCCAGCAGCCACCGAGGCAGCACAGATACGCAGTATTTT. It specifies CASSHRGSTDTQYF. The chain couples TRBV6-6 to TRBJ2-3; D gene ambiguous. CDR3 length equals 14 residues. The germline V and J ends were trimmed by 6 bases and 0 bases, with 10 bases remaining between them. CDR1 and CDR2 (germline): MNHNY, SVGAGI (reference sequence).

Only one count was recorded for this clone. The rearrangement joins TRBV11-2 to TRBJ1-6, with a tentative D call TRBD1 (5 bases). The CDR3 has 12 residues. Germline V gene sequence: CDR1 SGHAT, CDR2 FQNNGV. The V and J ends lost 5 bases and 13 bases respectively, with 12 bases between them. The CDR3 protein is CASSLSGVPLHF. The CDR3 DNA is TGTGCCAGCAGCCTTTCGGGGGTGCCCCTCCACTTT.

This chain connects TRBV3-1 (or the pseudogene TRBV3-2) to TRBJ2-6; D is undetermined. The ends were cut back, 0 bases at V and 1 base at J, with 19 bases in the middle. CDR1 and CDR2 from the germline V gene are LGHDT and YNNKEL (reference sequence). The CDR3 sequence is 20 residues long. The CDR3, as DNA: TGTGCCAGCAGCCAAGAAGACAATACGGTTCGACATTCTGGGGCCAACGTCCTGACTTTC. This sequence encodes CASSQEDNTVRHSGANVLTF.

This clone was seen only a few times. The chain joins TRBV7-2 to TRBJ2-1; 11 positions match TRBD1. Trimming cost V 4 bases and J 2 bases; bases outside gene matches: 1. The germline V gene encodes CDR1 SGHTA and CDR2 FQGNSA. This CDR3 has 15 residues. CDR3 loop: CASSSDRGPYNEQFF. CDR3 sequence (DNA): TGTGCCAGCAGCTCGGACAGGGGGCCCTACAATGAGCAGTTCTTC.

The chain couples TRBV10-3 to TRBJ1-2; possible D gene TRBD1, 6 bases. The V gene lost 5 bases and the J gene lost 0 bases, with 10 bases spanning the gap. This CDR3 contains 14 residues. Germline V gives CDR1 ENHRY, CDR2 SYGVKD. The CDR3 is CAISRDTPNYGYTF. Here the CDR3 DNA reads TGTGCCATCAGTAGGGACACGCCTAACTATGGCTACACCTTC.

This rearrangement joins TRBV6-2 or TRBV6-3 to TRBJ1-5, with TRBD1 matching over 7 bases. Germline V lookup: CDR1 MNHEY, CDR2 SVGEGT. Trimming took 6 bases from V and 4 from J; bases not matched to a gene: 6. The CDR3 has 14 residues. The CDR3 nucleotides read TGTGCCAGCAGCCGGGGACAGTTTAATCAGCCCCAGCATTTT. This encodes CASSRGQFNQPQHF.

The genes are TRBV3-1 (or the pseudogene TRBV3-2) and TRBJ2-7, with 10 bases identical to TRBD1. Trimming cost V 4 bases and J 5 bases; bases outside gene matches: 8. Germline V gene lookup returns CDR1 LGHDT and CDR2 YNNKEL (reference sequence). CDR3 length: 15 residues. The CDR3 bases are TGTGCCAGCAGCCCCGCAGACAGGGGGCGTAACGAGCAGTACTTC. As protein: CASSPADRGRNEQYF.

The V call is TRBV30, the J call TRBJ2-3; 10 bases match TRBD2. Germline-derived CDR1 and CDR2 are GTSNPN and SVGIG (reference sequence). V lost 8 bases, J lost 4 bases, and 9 bases stayed unmatched. This CDR3 is 14 amino acids long. The CDR3 spells CALQREGLADTQYF. The CDR3 DNA follows: TGTGCCCTCCAGCGGGAGGGACTGGCAGATACGCAGTATTTT.

The gene calls are TRBV19 and TRBJ1-2; D is possibly TRBD1 (6 bases). V was shortened by 3 bases and J by 4 bases, with 9 bases between the two germline ends. This CDR3 spans 13 amino acids. Germline assignment: CDR1 LNHDA and CDR2 SQIVND (reference sequence). Here the CDR3 DNA reads TGTGCCAGTAGTATTCGACAGGCCTATGGCTACACCTTC. It is translated as CASSIRQAYGYTF.

The chain employs TRBV5-4 and TRBJ2-7; TRBD1 matches at 9 bases. Unmatched junction bases numbered 5, after V lost 2 bases and J lost 5 bases. This CDR3 has 14 residues. The germline V gene has CDR1 SGHNT and CDR2 YYREEE (reference sequence). CDR3: CASSFGGTGNEQYF. The CDR3 DNA sequence: TGTGCCAGCAGCTTCGGTGGGACAGGGAACGAGCAGTACTTC.

The chain is built from TRBV14 and TRBJ2-5; no clear D. This CDR3 has 14 residues. Per germline, CDR1 SGHDN and CDR2 FVKESK. V was pared by 4 bases and J by 4 bases, with 13 bases between. The CDR3 nucleotides read TGTGCCAGCAGCCGTAACGTCGCGTTAGAGACCCAGTACTTC. As protein: CASSRNVALETQYF.

This clone was seen once. V and J are TRBV6-5 and TRBJ1-2; the match to TRBD1 covers 8 bases. The CDR3 runs 16 residues. CDR1 is MNHEY and CDR2 is SVGAGI in the germline V gene. V gave up 2 bases and J gave up 4 bases; unmatched junction bases: 9. This CDR3 reads CASSYIGAGGSYGYTF. The CDR3 DNA sequence: TGTGCCAGCAGTTACATCGGGGCAGGGGGCAGCTATGGCTACACCTTC.

The chain recombines TRBV9 with TRBJ2-7, with D hard to call. There are 10 residues in the CDR3. Trimming cost V 4 bases and J 3 bases, with 2 bases left between them. Per the germline V gene, CDR1 is SGDLS and CDR2 is YYNGEE. The CDR3 DNA reads as TGTGCCAGCAGCTACTACGAGCAGTACTTC. Protein: CASSYYEQYF.

The chain carries TRBV5-4 and TRBJ1-1; D is perhaps TRBD1 (6 bases). The CDR3 length is 15 residues. The ends were cut back, 4 bases at V and 5 bases at J, with 18 bases in the middle. Germline-derived CDR1 and CDR2 are SGHNT and YYREEE (reference sequence). The chain's CDR3 is CASSRERGLRTEAFF. The CDR3 DNA follows: TGTGCCAGCAGCAGGGAGCGGGGGCTGCGGACTGAAGCTTTCTTT. The full variable domain, rest sourced from reference TRBV5-4 and TRBJ1-1, is ETGVTQSPTHLIKTRGQQVTLRCSSQSGHNTVSWYQQALGQGPQFIFQYYREEENGRGNFPPRFSGLQFPNYSSELNVNALELDDSALYLCASSRERGLRTEAFFGQGTRLTVV.

V gene TRBV7-9 combines with J gene TRBJ2-2; 8 positions match TRBD1. J gave up 3 bases and V 5 bases, and 5 bases lay outside the gene matches. Germline CDR1 and CDR2: SEHNR and FQNEAQ (reference sequence). This CDR3 is 15 amino acids long. The CDR3 nucleotides are TGTGCCAGCAGCCACGGACAGGGATACACCGGGGAGCTGTTTTTT. Protein product: CASSHGQGYTGELFF.

The gene calls are TRBV4-2 and TRBJ1-2; no definite D call. CDR3 length: 18 residues. Germline V gene data show CDR1 as LGHNA and CDR2 as YNFKEQ. V lost 1 base, J lost 0 bases, and 18 bases lay in between. CDR3 DNA: TGTGCCAGCAGCCAAGCGGTGTTTGGGCCTCACTCTAACTATGGCTACACCTTC. Its translation is CASSQAVFGPHSNYGYTF.

The V gene is TRBV5-4, the J gene TRBJ2-3; 11 positions agree with TRBD1. J lost 7 bases, V lost 4 bases, and 8 bases had no gene match. This CDR3 has 15 amino acids. Germline CDR1 SGHNT, CDR2 YYREEE (reference sequence). In nucleotides, the CDR3 is TGTGCCAGCAGCCCGGACAGGGGGCAAATCTATACGCAGTATTTT. Residues: CASSPDRGQIYTQYF.

The chain links TRBV7-9 to TRBJ1-1, with a possible D match to TRBD1 (6 bases). CDR3 length: 13 residues. Germline loops: CDR1 SEHNR, CDR2 FQNEAQ (reference sequence). V was trimmed by 4 bases and J by 6 bases, leaving 12 bases between them. Here the CDR3 reads CASSSYGQPEAFF. The CDR3 DNA is TGTGCCAGCAGCTCATACGGACAGCCTGAAGCTTTCTTT. Together with reference TRBV7-9 and TRBJ1-1, the CDR3 gives the full variable domain: DTGVSQNPRHKITKRGQNVTFRCDPISEHNRLYWYRQTLGQGPEFLTYFQNEAQLEKSRLLSDRFSAERPKGSFSTLEIQRTEQGDSAMYLCASSSYGQPEAFFGQGTRLTVV.

The chain is built from TRBV9 and TRBJ2-5; D remains ambiguous. The ends were cut back, 0 bases at V and 4 bases at J, with 16 bases in the middle. Germline V gives CDR1 SGDLS, CDR2 YYNGEE. CDR3 size: 16 residues. CDR3 sequence (DNA): TGTGCCAGCAGCGTAGGAGGTTCCATTCGTCTAGAGACCCAGTACTTC. It codes for CASSVGGSIRLETQYF.

This clone was observed once. The J gene is TRBJ1-5, the V gene TRBV21-1; the D call of TRBD1 is as the table states it, not checked on the DNA. TRBV21-1 is a known pseudogene. CDR3 size: 20 residues. CDR3 in DNA: TGTGCCAGCGGGGTTGGGTGGTACACCAGGGGAACAACTAGCAATCAGCCCCAGCATTTT. It codes for CASGVGWYTRGTTSNQPQHF.

The chain employs TRBV10-2 and TRBJ1-1, with D maybe TRBD1 (6 bases). V was cut by 7 bases and J by 4 bases, with 19 bases left in between. This CDR3 has 15 residues. Per the germline V gene, CDR1 is WSHSY and CDR2 is SAAADI. CDR3 in amino acids: CASNGGDGASTEAFF. The CDR3 DNA reads TGCGCCAGCAATGGGGGCGATGGGGCATCCACTGAAGCTTTCTTT.

This chain joins TRBV27 and TRBJ2-7; possibly TRBD1 for D (5 bases). The V end lost 7 bases, the J end lost 6 bases, and 10 bases lay between the germline ends. Germline V gives CDR1 MNHEY, CDR2 SMNVEV (reference sequence). CDR3 size: 11 residues. Here the CDR3 DNA reads TGTGCCAGCACGATTAGGGGCGAGCAGTACTTC. Its translation is CASTIRGEQYF.

V is TRBV30 and J is TRBJ1-1, with D hard to call. V was pared by 0 bases and J by 1 base, with 9 bases between. Germline loops: CDR1 GTSNPN, CDR2 SVGIG (reference sequence). The CDR3 covers 14 residues. The CDR3 sequence: CAWSVLGRNTEAFF. The CDR3 nucleotides read TGTGCCTGGAGTGTACTGGGGAGGAACACTGAAGCTTTCTTT.

The chain carries TRBV4-3 and TRBJ1-2; possibly TRBD1 for D (5 bases). The CDR3 has 14 amino acids. Trimming took 0 bases from V and 7 from J, leaving 12 bases between them. Germline loops: CDR1 LGHNA, CDR2 YSLEER. The CDR3 DNA follows: TGCGCCAGCAGCCAAGATTATGGGGGGGGTGGCTACACCTTC. Amino acid sequence: CASSQDYGGGGYTF.

The chain has TRBV30 and TRBJ2-3; 10 positions match TRBD2. V lost 3 bases and J lost 4; bases outside the gene matches: 13. This CDR3 is 17 amino acids long. In germline, CDR1 is GTSNPN, CDR2 SVGIG (reference sequence). This CDR3 reads CAWSASRTSGNSDTQYF. CDR3 DNA: TGTGCCTGGAGCGCTTCCAGGACTAGCGGTAACTCAGATACGCAGTATTTT.

The chain's CDR3 is CASSTSAGETQYF. The CDR3 nucleotides read TGTGCCAGCAGCACCAGCGCAGGGGAGACCCAGTACTTC. The V and J genes are TRBV7-2 and TRBJ2-5, with a possible D match to TRBD1 (5 bases). The CDR3 covers 13 residues. Looked up from germline, CDR1 is SGHTA and CDR2 is FQGNSA. The ends were cut back, 5 bases at V and 5 bases at J, with 12 bases in the middle.

The V call is TRBV12-3 or TRBV12-4, the J call TRBJ1-2; D might be TRBD1 (5 bases). The CDR3 is made up of 12 amino acids. Trimming stripped 3 bases from V and 6 bases from J, with 8 bases between. The CDR3 bases are TGTGCCAGCAGTTTGGGCAGGGATGGCTACACCTTC. Amino acids: CASSLGRDGYTF.